The 28 T cell receptor beta chains below were found in one sample sequenced in a study of blood T cell repertoires in COVID-19. Some clones are missing from TCRdb's copy, which holds only in-frame ones; the method was immunoSEQ multiplex PCR. This sample yields approximately 250,000 clones, of which around 85% are seen a single time; approximately 9% belongs to the top ten. The material sequenced was PBMCs or T cells enriched from blood (not recorded which). These receptor sequences come from a woman in her forties or fifties with acute COVID-19.

This chain joins TRBV11-2 and TRBJ1-3; TRBD1 is a possible D gene (5 bases). The CDR3 has 17 residues. Germline V gene lookup returns CDR1 SGHAT and CDR2 FQNNGV. Trimming pared 1 base from V and 0 bases from J, leaving 13 bases between. The CDR3 spells CASSLGFQGSSGNTIYF. The DNA of the CDR3 is TGTGCCAGCAGCTTAGGGTTCCAGGGAAGCTCTGGAAACACCATATATTTT.

The V call is TRBV24-1, the J call TRBJ2-2, with 9 bases lining up with TRBD2. CDR3 length: 15 residues. Germline V gene sequence: CDR1 KGHDR, CDR2 SFDVKD. V shed 4 bases and J 6 bases; nucleotides not matched to a gene: 5. CDR3: CATSDSSGVAGELFF. The CDR3 region has the DNA TGTGCCACCAGTGACTCTAGCGGGGTGGCCGGGGAGCTGTTTTTT.

In this sample, this clone turned up once. This chain joins TRBV9 and TRBJ1-1, with D perhaps TRBD1 (5 bases). Germline CDR1 is SGDLS and CDR2 is YYNGEE. The CDR3 has 15 amino acids. The V end lost 6 bases, the J end lost 8 bases, and 23 bases lay between the germline ends. DNA for the CDR3: TGTGCCAGCACGAGGGACTTTTCATACTTAGGAGAAGCTTTCTTT. As protein: CASTRDFSYLGEAFF.

The rearrangement uses TRBV30 and TRBJ2-2; 11 bases map to TRBD1. The V gene end was trimmed by 7 bases and the J gene end by 3 bases; junction bases not matched to a gene: 4. There are 14 residues in the CDR3. Germline V gene lookup returns CDR1 GTSNPN and CDR2 SVGIG (reference sequence). The CDR3 DNA sequence: TGTGCCTCGGGACAGGGGGAATACACCGGGGAGCTGTTTTTT. Amino acid sequence: CASGQGEYTGELFF.

The J gene is TRBJ2-2, the V gene TRBV12-5, with a possible D match to TRBD2 (5 bases). Deletions cut 0 bases from V and 2 bases from J, with 10 bases between. This CDR3 has 16 residues. Germline values: CDR1 LGHNT, CDR2 FRNRAP. The CDR3 sequence: CASGLVVGINTGELFF. As DNA, the CDR3 is TGTGCTAGTGGTTTGGTAGTCGGGATCAACACCGGGGAGCTGTTTTTT.

The chain couples TRBV18 to TRBJ1-4; D uncertain. Looked up from germline, CDR1 is KGHSH and CDR2 is LQKENI. The CDR3 length is 14 residues. The V and J ends lost 6 bases and 4 bases respectively, with 12 bases between them. The CDR3 bases are TGTGCCAGCTCCCTAGGAGAGAGTAATGAAAAACTGTTTTTT. As protein: CASSLGESNEKLFF.

The V gene is TRBV18, the J gene TRBJ2-3; D is unclear. V was shortened by 3 bases and J by 5 bases, with 9 bases between the two germline ends. Germline CDR1 KGHSH, CDR2 LQKENI. CDR3 length equals 13 residues. CDR3 sequence reads: CASSPPVVDTQYF. Written as DNA, the CDR3 is TGTGCCAGCTCACCCCCCGTCGTAGATACGCAGTATTTT.

This chain connects TRBV3-1 (or the pseudogene TRBV3-2) to TRBJ1-2, with D perhaps TRBD1 (5 bases). CDR1 LGHDT and CDR2 YNNKEL come from the germline V gene (reference sequence). The CDR3 totals 14 residues. Trimming shortened V by 2 bases and J by 5 bases, and 12 bases separated the two germline ends. CDR3 loop: CASSQFKGPYGYTF. CDR3 coding DNA: TGTGCCAGCAGCCAATTCAAGGGGCCTTATGGCTACACCTTC.

The chain joins TRBV27 to TRBJ2-1; weak D call: TRBD2 (6 bases). Trimming pared 3 bases from V and 7 bases from J, leaving 13 bases between. Per germline, CDR1 MNHEY and CDR2 SMNVEV (reference sequence). CDR3 length equals 14 residues. CDR3 coding DNA: TGTGCCAGCAGTTTCCCGGGGGTCCAGAATGAGCAGTTCTTC. This codes for CASSFPGVQNEQFF.

The V gene is TRBV11-3, the J gene TRBJ1-1; D not certain. This CDR3 has 13 amino acids. Trimming took 1 base from V and 1 from J, leaving 4 bases between them. The germline gives CDR1 SGHNT, CDR2 YENEEA. The CDR3 spells CASSLGQNTEAFF. The CDR3, as DNA: TGTGCCAGCAGCTTAGGACAGAACACTGAAGCTTTCTTT.

The chain has TRBV19 and TRBJ2-3, with a possible D match to TRBD1 (7 bases). Trimming stripped 8 bases from V and 6 bases from J, with 15 bases between. The germline gives CDR1 LNHDA, CDR2 SQIVND (reference sequence). The CDR3 spans 13 residues. CDR3 in DNA: TGTGCCAGTCTCGGCAGGGGGGTGGATACGCAGTATTTT. Translation gives CASLGRGVDTQYF.

The chain recombines TRBV7-9 with TRBJ1-5; perhaps TRBD1 as D (5 bases). The V end was cut by 4 bases, the J end by 1 base, with 8 bases between. The germline gives CDR1 SEHNR, CDR2 FQNEAQ (reference sequence). The CDR3 runs to 14 residues. The CDR3, as DNA: TGTGCCAGCAGCTCCGACAGCAGCAATCAGCCCCAGCATTTT. Its protein is CASSSDSSNQPQHF.

The V call is TRBV7-9, the J call TRBJ1-1, with D unresolved. The CDR3 length is 17 residues. Germline assignment: CDR1 SEHNR and CDR2 FQNEAQ (reference sequence). With 6 bases removed from V and 4 bases from J, the gap between germline ends came to 24 bases. As DNA, the CDR3 is TGTGCCAGCAGTCAGAACGACGGGATTACCCTCAGCACTGAAGCTTTCTTT. Protein: CASSQNDGITLSTEAFF.

This chain joins TRBV12-3 or TRBV12-4 and TRBJ1-2, with D possibly matching TRBD1 (6 bases). V lost 5 bases and J lost 10, with 11 bases in between. CDR3 length equals 11 residues. CDR3 amino acids: CASSGRTDYTF. In DNA form, the CDR3 reads TGTGCCAGCAGTGGCAGGACAGACTACACCTTC.

This clone has a handful of counts. This chain connects TRBV19 to TRBJ2-3, with 9 nucleotides matching TRBD2. This CDR3 comprises 16 residues. V lost 5 bases to trimming and J lost 2 bases; unmatched junction nucleotides: 8. CDR1 is LNHDA and CDR2 is SQIVND in the germline V gene (reference sequence). The CDR3 DNA follows: TGTGCCAGTAGTTTCTTGAGCGGGGGGTACACAGATACGCAGTATTTT. This sequence encodes CASSFLSGGYTDTQYF.

This clone was recorded at least ten times. The chain carries TRBV13 and TRBJ1-2; possibly TRBD1 for D (5 bases). The CDR3 has 14 amino acids. Germline CDR1 reads PRHDT; CDR2 reads FYEKMQ (reference sequence). With 1 base removed from V and 7 bases from J, the gap between germline ends came to 13 bases. CDR3 nucleotides: TGTGCCAGCAGCTTAGACGATTCCGGGGGTGGCTACACCTTC. Its translation is CASSLDDSGGGYTF.

The chain's CDR3 is CASTGTGSLNTEAFF. DNA of the CDR3: TGCGCCAGCACCGGAACGGGTTCCTTGAACACTGAAGCTTTCTTT. The genes are TRBV5-1 and TRBJ1-1; unclear D gene. Trimming shortened V by 6 bases and J by 0 bases, and 15 bases separated the two germline ends. Germline V CDR1 and CDR2: SGHRS, YFSETQ. The CDR3 runs to 15 residues.

This chain's CDR3 is CASSRRVNTEAFF. CDR3 in DNA: TGTGCCAGCAGCAGACGGGTGAACACTGAAGCTTTCTTT. The chain is built from TRBV12-3 or TRBV12-4 and TRBJ1-1, with no clear D. The CDR3 has 13 amino acids. Trimming pared 6 bases from V and 0 bases from J, leaving 8 bases between.

The rearrangement uses TRBV6-5 and TRBJ1-2; 9 bases align to TRBD1. Germline V CDR1 and CDR2: MNHEY, SVGAGI. The CDR3 has 14 residues. With 6 bases clipped from V and 8 bases from J, the junction kept 10 bases outside the gene matches. The CDR3 loop is CASRGDRAAYGYTF. The CDR3 DNA follows: TGTGCCAGCAGAGGGGACAGGGCAGCGTACGGCTACACCTTC.

CDR3 protein: CASSLGPGGTGELFF. CDR3 coding DNA: TGCGCCAGCAGCTTGGGGCCTGGGGGGACCGGGGAGCTGTTTTTT. This rearrangement joins TRBV5-1 to TRBJ2-2; D may be TRBD2 (6 bases). CDR3 size: 15 residues. V was shortened by 0 bases and J by 5 bases, with 11 bases between the two germline ends. Germline V gives CDR1 SGHRS, CDR2 YFSETQ.

The V and J genes are TRBV6-6 and TRBJ2-7; possibly TRBD2 for D (7 bases). V was clipped by 6 bases and J by 3 bases, with 15 bases between them. Germline lookup yields CDR1 MNHNY and CDR2 SVGAGI (reference sequence). There are 14 residues in the CDR3. CDR3 DNA sequence: TGTGCCAGCAGCCTAGGGGGGGCCTACTACGAGCAGTACTTC. Its protein product is CASSLGGAYYEQYF.

The V and J genes are TRBV19 and TRBJ2-7, with 8 bases fitting TRBD1. Trimming removed 4 bases from V and 5 bases from J; junction bases left unmatched: 10. The germline V gene encodes CDR1 LNHDA and CDR2 SQIVND (reference sequence). CDR3 length: 15 residues. CDR3 nucleotide sequence: TGTGCCAGTAGTACAGGACAGGGAAAGAACGACGAGCAGTACTTC. Amino acids: CASSTGQGKNDEQYF.

The V gene is TRBV28, the J gene TRBJ1-3, with D possibly TRBD1 on 5 matching bases. The CDR3 runs 16 residues. Trimming removed 6 bases at V and 0 bases at J, with 15 bases between. The V gene's germline CDR1 is MDHEN and CDR2 SYDVKM. The CDR3 loop is CASRPGGLHSGNTIYF. The CDR3 DNA is TGTGCCAGCAGACCGGGGGGTTTACACTCTGGAAACACCATATATTTT. The whole variable domain, remainder taken from reference TRBV28 and TRBJ1-3, is DVKVTQSSRYLVKRTGEKVFLECVQDMDHENMFWYRQDPGLGLRLIYFSYDVKMKEKGDIPEGYSVSREKKERFSLILESASTNQTSMYLCASRPGGLHSGNTIYFGEGSWLTVV.

The V gene is TRBV5-4, the J gene TRBJ2-5; 7 positions match TRBD1. Germline-derived CDR1 and CDR2 are SGHNT and YYREEE (reference sequence). The trim removed 0 bases at V and 4 bases at J, leaving 9 bases unmatched. The CDR3 has 16 amino acids. The CDR3 DNA is TGTGCCAGCAGCTTGGACGGGACAGCCCAGACAGAGACCCAGTACTTC. This codes for CASSLDGTAQTETQYF.

The chain links TRBV20-1 to TRBJ1-1; 7 nucleotides align to TRBD1. The CDR3 is 14 amino acids. CDR1 and CDR2 from the germline V gene are DFQATT and SNEGSKA (reference sequence). Trimming at V came to 3 bases and at J to 5 bases, leaving 9 bases not matched to a gene. CDR3 amino acids: CSASQTGLGTEAFF. The CDR3 DNA follows: TGCAGTGCTAGTCAGACAGGGCTGGGTACTGAAGCTTTCTTT.

V and J are TRBV12-3 or TRBV12-4 and TRBJ1-2, with D possibly TRBD1 on 5 matching bases. V gave up 6 bases and J gave up 4 bases, with 12 bases separating them. The CDR3 has 13 amino acids. CDR3: CASSPQASYGYTF. In nucleotides, the CDR3 is TGTGCCAGCAGCCCACAGGCAAGCTATGGCTACACCTTC.

The gene calls are TRBV9 and TRBJ1-3, with a weak D call TRBD1 (6 bases). The CDR3 totals 17 residues. Per germline, CDR1 SGDLS and CDR2 YYNGEE. V was trimmed by 0 bases and J by 0 bases, leaving 13 bases between them. The DNA of the CDR3 is TGTGCCAGCAGCGTAGGTATGGAGACAGGCTCTGGAAACACCATATATTTT. Translated: CASSVGMETGSGNTIYF.

The count of this clone is one. The chain employs TRBV6-4 and TRBJ1-2; a weak D match, TRBD1 (5 bases). The CDR3 loop spans 13 amino acids. The germline V gene has CDR1 MRHNA and CDR2 SNTAGT. The V end was cut by 4 bases, the J end by 4 bases, with 10 bases between. The CDR3 bases are TGTGCCAGCAGTGCCGGACACCGCTATGGCTACACCTTC. This gives the protein CASSAGHRYGYTF.